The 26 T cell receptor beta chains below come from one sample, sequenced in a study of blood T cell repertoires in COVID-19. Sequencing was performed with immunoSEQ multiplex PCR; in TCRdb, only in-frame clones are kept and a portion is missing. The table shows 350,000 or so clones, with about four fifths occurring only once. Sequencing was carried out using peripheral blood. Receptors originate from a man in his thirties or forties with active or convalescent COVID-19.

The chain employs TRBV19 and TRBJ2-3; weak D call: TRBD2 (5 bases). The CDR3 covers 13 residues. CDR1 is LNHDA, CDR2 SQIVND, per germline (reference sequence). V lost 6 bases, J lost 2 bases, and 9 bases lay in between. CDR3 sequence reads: CASSTGITDTQYF. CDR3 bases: TGTGCCAGTAGCACCGGGATCACAGATACGCAGTATTTT. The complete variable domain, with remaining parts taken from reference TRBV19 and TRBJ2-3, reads DGGITQSPKYLFRKEGQNVTLSCEQNLNHDAMYWYRQDPGQGLRLIYYSQIVNDFQKGDIAEGYSVSREKKESFPLTVTSAQKNPTAFYLCASSTGITDTQYFGPGTRLTVL.

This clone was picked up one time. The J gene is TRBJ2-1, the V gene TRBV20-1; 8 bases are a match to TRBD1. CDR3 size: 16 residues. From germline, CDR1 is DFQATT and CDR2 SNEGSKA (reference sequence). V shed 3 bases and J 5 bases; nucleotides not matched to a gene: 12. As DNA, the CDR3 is TGCAGTGCTAGTAGCAGGGGGCGCCCCCAAAACAATGAGCAGTTCTTC. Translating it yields CSASSRGRPQNNEQFF.

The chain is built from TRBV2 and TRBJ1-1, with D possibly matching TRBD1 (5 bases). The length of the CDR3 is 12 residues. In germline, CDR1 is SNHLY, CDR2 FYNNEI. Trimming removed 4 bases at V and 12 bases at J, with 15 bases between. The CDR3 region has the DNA TGTGCCAGCAGTGCCCCCGGGGGAGTAACTTTCTTT. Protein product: CASSAPGGVTFF. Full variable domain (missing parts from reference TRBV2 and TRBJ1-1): EPEVTQTPSHQVTQMGQEVILRCVPISNHLYFYWYRQILGQKVEFLVSFYNNEISEKSEIFDDQFSVERPDGSNFTLKIRSTKLEDSAMYFCASSAPGGVTFFGQGTRLTVV.

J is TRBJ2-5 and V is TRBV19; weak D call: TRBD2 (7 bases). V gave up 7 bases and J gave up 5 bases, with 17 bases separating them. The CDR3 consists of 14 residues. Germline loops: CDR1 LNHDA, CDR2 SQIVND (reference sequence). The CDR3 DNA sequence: TGTGCCAGTACCCCTGGGGGGGGCCGGGAGACCCAGTACTTC. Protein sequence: CASTPGGGRETQYF. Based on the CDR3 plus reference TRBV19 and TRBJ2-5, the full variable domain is DGGITQSPKYLFRKEGQNVTLSCEQNLNHDAMYWYRQDPGQGLRLIYYSQIVNDFQKGDIAEGYSVSREKKESFPLTVTSAQKNPTAFYLCASTPGGGRETQYFGPGTRLLVL.

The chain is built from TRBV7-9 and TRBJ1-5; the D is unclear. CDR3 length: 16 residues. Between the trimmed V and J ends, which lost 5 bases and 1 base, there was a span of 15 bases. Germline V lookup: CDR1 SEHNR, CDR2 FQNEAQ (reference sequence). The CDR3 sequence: CASSPGFGDSNQPQHF. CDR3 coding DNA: TGTGCCAGCAGCCCTGGCTTTGGAGACAGCAATCAGCCCCAGCATTTT.

CDR3 residues: CASSPNSGGRNQPQHF. The DNA for the CDR3 is TGTGCCAGCAGCCCAAACTCCGGGGGGCGGAATCAGCCCCAGCATTTT. The chain uses TRBV7-8 and TRBJ1-5; weak D call: TRBD1 (6 bases). Trimming removed 5 bases at V and 4 bases at J, with 18 bases between. The CDR3 extends over 16 amino acids. Germline V gene lookup returns CDR1 SGHVS and CDR2 FQNEAQ. Supplemented by reference TRBV7-8 and TRBJ1-5, the full variable domain reads GAGVSQSPRYKVAKRGQDVALRCDPISGHVSLFWYQQALGQGPEFLTYFQNEAQLDKSGLPSDRFFAERPEGSVSTLKIQRTQQEDSAVYLCASSPNSGGRNQPQHFGDGTRLSIL.

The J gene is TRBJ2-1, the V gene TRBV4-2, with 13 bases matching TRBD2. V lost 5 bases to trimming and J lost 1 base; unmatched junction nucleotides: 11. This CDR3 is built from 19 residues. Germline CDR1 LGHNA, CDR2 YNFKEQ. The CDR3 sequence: CASSSHGTSGIESYNEQFF. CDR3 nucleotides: TGTGCCAGCAGCTCTCACGGGACTAGCGGGATAGAGTCCTACAATGAGCAGTTCTTC.

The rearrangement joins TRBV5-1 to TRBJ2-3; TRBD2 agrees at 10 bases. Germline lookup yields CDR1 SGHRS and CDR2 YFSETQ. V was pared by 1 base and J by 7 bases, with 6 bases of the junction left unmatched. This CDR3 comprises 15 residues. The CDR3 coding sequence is TGCGCCAGCAGCTTGCCTGGACTAGCGGCTCATACGCAGTATTTT. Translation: CASSLPGLAAHTQYF.

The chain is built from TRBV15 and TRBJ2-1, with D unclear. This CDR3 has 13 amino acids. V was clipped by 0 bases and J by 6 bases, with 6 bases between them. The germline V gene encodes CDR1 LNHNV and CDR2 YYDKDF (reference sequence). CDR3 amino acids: CATSRDLANEQFF. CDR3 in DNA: TGTGCCACCAGCAGAGATTTAGCCAATGAGCAGTTCTTC. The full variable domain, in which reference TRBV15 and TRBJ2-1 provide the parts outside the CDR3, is DAMVIQNPRYQVTQFGKPVTLSCSQTLNHNVMYWYQQKSSQAPKLLFHYYDKDFNNEADTPDNFQSRRPNTSFCFLDIRSPGLGDTAMYLCATSRDLANEQFFGPGTRLTVL.

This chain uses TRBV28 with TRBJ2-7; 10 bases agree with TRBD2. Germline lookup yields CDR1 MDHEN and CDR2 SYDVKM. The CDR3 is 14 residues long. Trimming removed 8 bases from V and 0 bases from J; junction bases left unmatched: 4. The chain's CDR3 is CASLTSGTSYEQYF. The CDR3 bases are TGTGCCAGCCTTACTAGCGGGACCTCCTACGAGCAGTACTTC.

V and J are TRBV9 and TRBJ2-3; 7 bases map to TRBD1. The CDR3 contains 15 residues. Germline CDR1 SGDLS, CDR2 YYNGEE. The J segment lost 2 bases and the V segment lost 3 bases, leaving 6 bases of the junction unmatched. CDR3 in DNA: TGTGCCAGCAGCGCGCGACAGGGTGACACAGATACGCAGTATTTT. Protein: CASSARQGDTDTQYF.

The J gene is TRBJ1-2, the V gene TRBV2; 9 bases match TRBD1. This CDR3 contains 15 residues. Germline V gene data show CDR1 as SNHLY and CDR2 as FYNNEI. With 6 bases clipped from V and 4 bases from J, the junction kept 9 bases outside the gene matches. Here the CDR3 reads CASRSRGGQGYGYTF. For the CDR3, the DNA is TGTGCCAGCAGATCTCGGGGGGGACAGGGCTATGGCTACACCTTC.

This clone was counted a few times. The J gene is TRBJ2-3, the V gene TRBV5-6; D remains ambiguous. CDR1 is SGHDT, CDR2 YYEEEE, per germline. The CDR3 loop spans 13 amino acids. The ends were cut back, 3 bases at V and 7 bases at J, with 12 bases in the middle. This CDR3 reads CASSSLVLNTQYF. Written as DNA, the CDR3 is TGTGCCAGCAGCTCCCTAGTTCTGAATACGCAGTATTTT.

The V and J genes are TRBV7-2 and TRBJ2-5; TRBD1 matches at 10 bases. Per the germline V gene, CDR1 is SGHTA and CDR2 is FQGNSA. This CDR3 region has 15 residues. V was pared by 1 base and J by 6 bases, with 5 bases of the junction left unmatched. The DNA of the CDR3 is TGTGCCAGCAGCTTAGTCCCGGGACAGGGGCAGACCCAGTACTTC. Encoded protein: CASSLVPGQGQTQYF.

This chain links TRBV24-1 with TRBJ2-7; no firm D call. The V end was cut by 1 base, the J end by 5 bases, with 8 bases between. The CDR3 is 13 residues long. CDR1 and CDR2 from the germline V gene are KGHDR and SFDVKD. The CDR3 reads CATSDLNINEQYF. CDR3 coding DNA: TGTGCCACCAGTGATTTAAACATTAACGAGCAGTACTTC.

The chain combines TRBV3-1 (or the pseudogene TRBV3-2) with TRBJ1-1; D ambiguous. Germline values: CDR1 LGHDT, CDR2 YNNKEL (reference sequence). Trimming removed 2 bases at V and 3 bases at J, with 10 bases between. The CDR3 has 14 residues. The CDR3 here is CASSQYQAYTEAFF. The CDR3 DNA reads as TGTGCCAGCAGCCAATATCAGGCCTACACTGAAGCTTTCTTT.

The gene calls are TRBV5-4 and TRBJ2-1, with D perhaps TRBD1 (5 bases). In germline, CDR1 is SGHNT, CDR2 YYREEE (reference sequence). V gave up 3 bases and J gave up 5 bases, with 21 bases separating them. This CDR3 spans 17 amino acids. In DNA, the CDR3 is TGTGCCAGCAGCTCCGGTCCAGCAGGGTGGGATGACAATGAGCAGTTCTTC. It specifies CASSSGPAGWDDNEQFF.

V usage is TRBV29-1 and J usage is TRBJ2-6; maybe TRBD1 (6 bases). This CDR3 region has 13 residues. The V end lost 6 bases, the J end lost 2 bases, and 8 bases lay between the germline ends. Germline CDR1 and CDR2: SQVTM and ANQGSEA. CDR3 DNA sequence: TGCAGCGTCGGACAGACTGGGGCCAACGTCCTGACTTTC. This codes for CSVGQTGANVLTF.

The CDR3 spells CASSPMTAGRLEEQFF. The DNA of the CDR3 is TGTGCCAGCAGCCCCATGACGGCGGGTCGCCTGGAGGAGCAGTTCTTC. V usage is TRBV4-2 and J usage is TRBJ2-1; TRBD2 is a possible D gene (5 bases). Per germline, CDR1 LGHNA and CDR2 YNFKEQ. V gave up 4 bases and J gave up 10 bases, with 23 bases separating them. This CDR3 region has 16 residues.

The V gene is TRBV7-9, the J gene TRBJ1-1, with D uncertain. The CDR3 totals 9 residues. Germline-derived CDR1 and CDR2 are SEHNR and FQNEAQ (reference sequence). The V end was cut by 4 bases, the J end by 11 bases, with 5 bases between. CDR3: CASSYQAFF. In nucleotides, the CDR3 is TGTGCCAGCAGCTACCAGGCTTTCTTT.

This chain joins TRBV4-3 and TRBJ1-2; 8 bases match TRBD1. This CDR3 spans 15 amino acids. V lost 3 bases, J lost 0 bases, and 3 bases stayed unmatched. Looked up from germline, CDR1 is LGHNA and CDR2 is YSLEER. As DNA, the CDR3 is TGCGCCAGCAGCCATCCGGACAGGGCTAACTATGGCTACACCTTC. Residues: CASSHPDRANYGYTF.

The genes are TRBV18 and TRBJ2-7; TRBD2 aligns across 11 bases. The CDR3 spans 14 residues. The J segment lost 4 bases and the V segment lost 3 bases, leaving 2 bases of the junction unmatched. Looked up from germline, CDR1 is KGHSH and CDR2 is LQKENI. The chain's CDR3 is CASSPASGRYEQYF. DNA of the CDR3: TGTGCCAGCTCACCCGCTAGCGGGAGGTACGAGCAGTACTTC.

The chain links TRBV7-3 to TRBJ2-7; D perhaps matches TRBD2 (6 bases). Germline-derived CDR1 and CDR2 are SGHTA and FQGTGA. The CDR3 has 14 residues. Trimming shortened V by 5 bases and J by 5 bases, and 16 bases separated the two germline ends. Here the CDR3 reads CASSPAGMEHEQYF. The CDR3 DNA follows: TGTGCCAGCAGCCCTGCGGGGATGGAACACGAGCAGTACTTC.

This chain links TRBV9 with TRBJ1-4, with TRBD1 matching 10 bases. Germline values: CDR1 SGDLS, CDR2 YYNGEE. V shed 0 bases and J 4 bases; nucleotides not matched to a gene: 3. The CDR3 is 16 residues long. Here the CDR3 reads CASSVGGTGVNEKLFF. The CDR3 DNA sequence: TGTGCCAGCAGCGTAGGGGGGACAGGGGTTAATGAAAAACTGTTTTTT.

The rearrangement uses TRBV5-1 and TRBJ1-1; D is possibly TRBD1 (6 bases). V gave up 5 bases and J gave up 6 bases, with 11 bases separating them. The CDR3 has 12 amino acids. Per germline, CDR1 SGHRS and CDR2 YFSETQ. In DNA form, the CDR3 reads TGCGCCAGCAGACATCCAGGGGCTGAAGCTTTCTTT. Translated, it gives CASRHPGAEAFF.

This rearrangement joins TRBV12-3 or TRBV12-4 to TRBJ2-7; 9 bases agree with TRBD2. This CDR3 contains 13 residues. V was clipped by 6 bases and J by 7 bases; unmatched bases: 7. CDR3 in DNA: TGTGCCAGCAGCTTGGGCGGGAGGGATGAGCAGTACTTC. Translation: CASSLGGRDEQYF.